The entry that follows covers one TCR beta chain sequence. This entry comes from a study of blood T cell repertoires in COVID-19. Study-wide context: Sites across the United States, Italy and Spain contributed samples from acute and convalescent COVID-19.

Participants were aged about 18 to 100 years from around 24 US areas. The CDR3 is made up of 15 amino acids. The ends lost 5 bases at V and 4 bases at J; junction bases unmatched: 8. Per the germline V gene, CDR1 is PRHDT and CDR2 is FYEKMQ (reference sequence). Data came from immunoSEQ multiplex PCR; TCRdb stores just in-frame clones and leaves some out. The table shows under 450,000 clones, with about nine tenths occurring only once. The V call is TRBV13, the J call TRBJ1-1, with TRBD1 identical over 9 bases. This clonotype was obtained from a woman aged 40 to 55 who had been exposed to COVID-19. Material: PBMCs or T cells enriched from blood (not recorded which). The CDR3 coding sequence is TGTGCCAGCAGCCTCAGGACAGGGGTCGGCACTGAAGCTTTCTTT. Translating gives CASSLRTGVGTEAFF. Full variable domain (missing parts from reference TRBV13 and TRBJ1-1): AAGVIQSPRHLIKEKRETATLKCYPIPRHDTVYWYQQGPGQDPQFLISFYEKMQSDKGSIPDRFSAQQFSDYHSELNMSSLELGDSALYFCASSLRTGVGTEAFFGQGTRLTVV.